The rows below give T cell receptor beta chains drawn from one sample of a study of blood T cell repertoires in COVID-19. Here immunoSEQ multiplex PCR was the method, and the copy in TCRdb shows in-frame clones only, minus some. This table has 65,000 to 95,000 clones, around 91% appearing once. Sequencing was carried out using peripheral blood. Source of these receptors: a man in his sixties or seventies with active or convalescent COVID-19. CDR3s include the opening cysteine and the closing phenylalanine or tryptophan. D genes are given only for firm matches. Some rows mark clone size as missing; the rest say once, few, many or name a class of expanded clone.

V gene	J gene	D gene	clone size	CDR3 protein
TRBV4-2	TRBJ1-1	TRBD1	.	CASSSGQGDTEAFF
TRBV4-1	TRBJ2-7	TRBD2	.	CASSQPGLAGGRIHEQYF
TRBV27	TRBJ2-7	.	.	CASSLSVRAGEQYF
TRBV5-1	TRBJ2-5	.	.	CASTTGGTPRETQYF
TRBV7-2	TRBJ1-5	.	few	CASSLVGSNQPQHF
TRBV7-6	TRBJ2-1	TRBD2	.	CASSRGGTYNEQFF
TRBV5-1	TRBJ2-5	TRBD1	.	CASSSQGASYQETQYF
TRBV30	TRBJ1-2	.	few	CAWFTGTRNYGYTF
TRBV10-3	TRBJ1-5	.	once	CAISEQGRNQPQHF
TRBV28	TRBJ1-1	.	.	CASSLDSPGTEAFF
TRBV28	TRBJ1-4	TRBD1	.	CASSTGTGVRANEKLFF
TRBV14	TRBJ1-1	.	.	CASSHHGTRNTEAFF
TRBV19	TRBJ1-1	.	few	CASSMGGTEAFF
TRBV7-9	TRBJ2-3	TRBD2	.	CASSYPLAGAGGTDTQYF
TRBV5-1	TRBJ2-7	.	.	CASSPSAPGSYEQYF
TRBV7-2	TRBJ2-7	.	.	CASSLDGGYEQYF
TRBV7-8	TRBJ1-1	TRBD1	.	CASSRGDRGVAFF
TRBV24-1	TRBJ2-3	TRBD2	.	CATSDPRGVADTQYF
TRBV30	TRBJ1-6	.	few	CACDRQGSDSPLHF
TRBV3-1/TRBV3-2	TRBJ2-3	TRBD2	once	CASSQARGNTQYF
TRBV7-9	TRBJ1-2	.	.	CASSLGGRGANYGYTF
TRBV30	TRBJ2-4	.	.	CAWSVRSINIQYF
TRBV19	TRBJ2-1	TRBD2	.	CASSVGTRGLGEQFF
TRBV6-5	TRBJ2-3	TRBD1	.	CASSWGQTTDTQYF
TRBV18	TRBJ1-5	TRBD1	.	CASSLPGQGNHQPQHF
TRBV5-4	TRBJ2-7	.	.	CASSQYPGEQYF
TRBV7-2	TRBJ2-3	TRBD2	.	CASSLETSPLAGGTDTQYF
TRBV7-9	TRBJ1-1	TRBD1	few	CASSRTGGDWTEAFF
TRBV9	TRBJ1-1	.	.	CASSVDPRKTEAFF
TRBV5-1	TRBJ2-4	.	.	CASSLGGPENIQYF
TRBV18	TRBJ2-7	.	.	CASSPLGQHYEQYF
TRBV12-3/TRBV12-4	TRBJ2-1	TRBD2	.	CASSFPSGGEQFF
TRBV29-1	TRBJ1-1	.	.	CSAGATEAFF
TRBV7-9	TRBJ2-2	TRBD2	.	CASSPTTGGIIDGELFF
TRBV24-1	TRBJ1-2	.	.	CATSDKAHYGYTF
TRBV11-1	TRBJ2-3	.	.	CASSARGWGTDTQYF
TRBV3-1/TRBV3-2	TRBJ2-5	TRBD1	.	CASRARDRGLLETQYF
TRBV10-3	TRBJ2-5	TRBD2	.	CAISLGLAGGQETQYF
TRBV2	TRBJ1-5	.	.	CASLVGEDQPQHF
TRBV6-5	TRBJ1-5	TRBD1	.	CASRPSGTGNQPQHF
TRBV5-6	TRBJ1-1	TRBD1	.	CASSLEGTGEAFF
TRBV4-2	TRBJ1-1	TRBD1	.	CASSQDSGRGRETFF
TRBV6-2/TRBV6-3	TRBJ2-5	.	.	CASTPWDMRQETQYF
TRBV29-1	TRBJ2-1	.	.	CSVSSVSYLNEQFF
TRBV7-2	TRBJ2-5	TRBD1	.	CASSPRRQGARETQYF
TRBV11-2	TRBJ2-5	.	.	CASSQINQETQYF
TRBV25-1	TRBJ2-1	TRBD1	once	CASWDRGYNEQFF
TRBV18	TRBJ2-3	TRBD2	.	CASSPKAGGNTDTQYF